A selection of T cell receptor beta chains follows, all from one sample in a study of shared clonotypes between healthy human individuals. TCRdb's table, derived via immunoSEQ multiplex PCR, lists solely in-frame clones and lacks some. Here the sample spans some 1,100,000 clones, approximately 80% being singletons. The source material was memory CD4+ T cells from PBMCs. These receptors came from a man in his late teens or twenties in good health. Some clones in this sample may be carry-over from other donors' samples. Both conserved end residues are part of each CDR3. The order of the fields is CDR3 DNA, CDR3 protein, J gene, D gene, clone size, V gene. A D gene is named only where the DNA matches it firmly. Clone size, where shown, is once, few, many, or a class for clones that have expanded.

DNA: TGCGCCAGCAGCTTGGGTGTCGGGACCCAGTACTTC
CDR3: CASSLGVGTQYF
J: TRBJ2-5
D: -
size: -
V: TRBV5-1

DNA: TGTGCCAGCAGTTACCCCTCCGGCGCTGAAGCTTTCTTT
CDR3: CASSYPSGAEAFF
J: TRBJ1-1
D: -
size: -
V: TRBV28

DNA: TGTGCCAGCAGTTCCGACAGGGGTCGAGAGACCCAGTACTTC
CDR3: CASSSDRGRETQYF
J: TRBJ2-5
D: TRBD1
size: once
V: TRBV28

DNA: TGTGCCATCAGTGAGGATCGCCTTGGCAATCAGCCCCAGCATTTT
CDR3: CAISEDRLGNQPQHF
J: TRBJ1-5
D: -
size: many
V: TRBV10-3

DNA: TGTGCCAGCAGCTTAATGAGGGTTGAGCAGTTCTTC
CDR3: CASSLMRVEQFF
J: TRBJ2-1
D: -
size: -
V: TRBV7-2

DNA: TGTGCCAGCAGTTTGGAAGAAAAACTGTTTTTT
CDR3: CASSLEEKLFF
J: TRBJ1-4
D: -
size: -
V: TRBV28

DNA: TGTGCCAGCAGCCAACTGACAGGGGCAACCTACGAGCAGTACTTC
CDR3: CASSQLTGATYEQYF
J: TRBJ2-7
D: TRBD1
size: many
V: TRBV7-9

DNA: TGTGCCAGCAGCTTGACGGCAGACACTTATCAGCCCCAGCATTTT
CDR3: CASSLTADTYQPQHF
J: TRBJ1-5
D: -
size: few
V: TRBV5-5

DNA: TGTGCCAGCAGCCGGGTGGATGAGCAGTTCTTC
CDR3: CASSRVDEQFF
J: TRBJ2-1
D: -
size: -
V: TRBV5-6

DNA: TGTGCCAGTAGTTTGGGGTTCAGGCAGCCCCAGCATTTT
CDR3: CASSLGFRQPQHF
J: TRBJ1-5
D: -
size: once
V: TRBV19

DNA: TGTGCCAGCAGCTATCCGCTCGAGCGTCAGCAGTTCTTC
CDR3: CASSYPLERQQFF
J: TRBJ2-1
D: -
size: -
V: TRBV27

DNA: TGTGCCAGCGTTCCTCGATGGGACGAGCAGTACTTC
CDR3: CASVPRWDEQYF
J: TRBJ2-7
D: -
size: once
V: TRBV6-1

DNA: TGCGCCAGCAGCTTTAGTCTAACTGTCTACGAGCAGTACTTC
CDR3: CASSFSLTVYEQYF
J: TRBJ2-7
D: -
size: -
V: TRBV5-1

DNA: TGTGCCAGCAGCCAATCGACAGGGGCCTCCTACGAGCAGTACTTC
CDR3: CASSQSTGASYEQYF
J: TRBJ2-7
D: TRBD1
size: -
V: TRBV7-9

DNA: TGTGCCAGCAGTCGAGGGGGCGAAAAACTGTTTTTT
CDR3: CASSRGGEKLFF
J: TRBJ1-4
D: TRBD1
size: -
V: TRBV7-9

DNA: TGTGCCAGCAGCTTGTTTGTGGGACTAGCGGACGAGCAGTACTTC
CDR3: CASSLFVGLADEQYF
J: TRBJ2-7
D: TRBD2
size: -
V: TRBV5-6

DNA: TGTGCCAGCTCACCAACGCCCGGACTTAACACCGGGGAGCTGTTTTTT
CDR3: CASSPTPGLNTGELFF
J: TRBJ2-2
D: -
size: -
V: TRBV18

DNA: TGTGCCAGCAGCTTAGACCCCGCGAAGACGGGGGAGCGGCGGCAGATTCAAGCTTTCTTT
CDR3: CASSLDPAKTGERRQIQAFF
J: TRBJ1-1
D: -
size: -
V: TRBV11-2

DNA: TGTGCCAGCAGGCCCAACCTAGACAGAATACCAGTCTACGAGCAGTACTTC
CDR3: CASRPNLDRIPVYEQYF
J: TRBJ2-7
D: -
size: -
V: TRBV2

DNA: TGTGCCAGCAGTGGCAGGGCTGATGAAAAACTGTTTTTT
CDR3: CASSGRADEKLFF
J: TRBJ1-4
D: -
size: -
V: TRBV28

DNA: TGTGCCAGCAGCAACCCATCCGGGACAGGGACTTACAATGAGCAGTTCTTC
CDR3: CASSNPSGTGTYNEQFF
J: TRBJ2-1
D: TRBD1
size: -
V: TRBV7-8

DNA: TGTGCCAGCAGCTTAGGGGCGGGGGACTACGAGCAGTACTTC
CDR3: CASSLGAGDYEQYF
J: TRBJ2-7
D: TRBD2
size: -
V: TRBV11-1

DNA: TGTGCCAGCAGCTTAGATGGCAGGGCGGGTCAGCCCCAGCATTTT
CDR3: CASSLDGRAGQPQHF
J: TRBJ1-5
D: -
size: -
V: TRBV11-2

DNA: TGTGCCAGCTCACCTGGGGCAAACACTGAAGCTTTCTTT
CDR3: CASSPGANTEAFF
J: TRBJ1-1
D: -
size: few
V: TRBV18

DNA: TGTGCCAGCGTCTCCGGGACTAGCGGGAGGACCAATGAGCAGTTCTTC
CDR3: CASVSGTSGRTNEQFF
J: TRBJ2-1
D: TRBD2
size: -
V: TRBV11-2

DNA: TGCGCCAGCAGCTTGTGGCCCGGGACAGGGGTTTCCTACGAGCAGTACTTC
CDR3: CASSLWPGTGVSYEQYF
J: TRBJ2-7
D: TRBD1
size: -
V: TRBV5-1

DNA: TGTGCCAGCAGCTTACCGGGACTAGATTCCACAGATACGCAGTATTTT
CDR3: CASSLPGLDSTDTQYF
J: TRBJ2-3
D: TRBD2
size: -
V: TRBV5-6

DNA: TGTGCCAGCAGCCTAAAAATGCGGGACCGAAGCACAGATACGCAGTATTTT
CDR3: CASSLKMRDRSTDTQYF
J: TRBJ2-3
D: -
size: -
V: TRBV7-9

DNA: TGTGCCAGCGCCCAGGGACAGGCTGCTACTGAAGCTTTCTTT
CDR3: CASAQGQAATEAFF
J: TRBJ1-1
D: TRBD1
size: -
V: TRBV4-2

DNA: TGCGCCAGCAGCCAACCCGCGAGGCACCCTAACTATGGCTACACCTTC
CDR3: CASSQPARHPNYGYTF
J: TRBJ1-2
D: -
size: -
V: TRBV4-1

DNA: TGTGCCAGCAGCGTATCCCCCATAGGCTCCTGGGCAGATACGCAGTATTTT
CDR3: CASSVSPIGSWADTQYF
J: TRBJ2-3
D: -
size: -
V: TRBV9

DNA: TGTGCCAGCAGCCGAGGACAAACGGAGACCCAGTACTTC
CDR3: CASSRGQTETQYF
J: TRBJ2-5
D: -
size: -
V: TRBV7-3

DNA: TGTGCCAGCTCACCCAGAGCAGGGCAAGAGACCCAGTACTTC
CDR3: CASSPRAGQETQYF
J: TRBJ2-5
D: -
size: once
V: TRBV18